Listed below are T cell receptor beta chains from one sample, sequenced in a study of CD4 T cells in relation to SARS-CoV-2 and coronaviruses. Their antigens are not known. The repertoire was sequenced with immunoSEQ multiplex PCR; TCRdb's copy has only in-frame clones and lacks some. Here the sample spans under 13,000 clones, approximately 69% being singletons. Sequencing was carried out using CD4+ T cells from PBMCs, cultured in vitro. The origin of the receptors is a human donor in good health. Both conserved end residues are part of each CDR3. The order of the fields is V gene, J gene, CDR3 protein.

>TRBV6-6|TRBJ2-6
CASSRGESGANVLTF
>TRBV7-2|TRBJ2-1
CASSPGLGPQGEQFF
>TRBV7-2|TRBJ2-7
CASSLGTGSSGFPYEQYF
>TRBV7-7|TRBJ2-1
CASSLGTSGEQFF
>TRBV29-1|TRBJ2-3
CSVPVGVSTDTQYF
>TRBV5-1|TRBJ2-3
CASSLGGSTDTQYF
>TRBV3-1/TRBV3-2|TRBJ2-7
CASSQALILGEQYF
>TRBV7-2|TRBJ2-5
CASSLEPRSETQYF
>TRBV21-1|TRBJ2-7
CASSNPRQGARYEQYF
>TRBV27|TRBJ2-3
CASSLSSGLSDTQYF
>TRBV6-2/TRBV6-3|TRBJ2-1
CASSYSGARNNEQFF
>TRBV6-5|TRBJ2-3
CASRPGQGVADTQYF
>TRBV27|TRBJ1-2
CASKSQVGGGPYGYTF
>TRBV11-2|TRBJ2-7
CASSLDRVGEQYF
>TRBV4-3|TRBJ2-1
CASSQESYNEQFF
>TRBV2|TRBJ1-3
CASSKDRDSGNTIYF
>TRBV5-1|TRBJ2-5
CASSTGQGGETQYF
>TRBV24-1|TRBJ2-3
CATSEAGDGTDTQYF
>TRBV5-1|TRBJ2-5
CASSYGTGPRETQYF
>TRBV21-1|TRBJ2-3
CASSKNRRRTDTQYF
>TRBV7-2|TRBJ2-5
CASSLYSQETQYF
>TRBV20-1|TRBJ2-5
CKAGNQETQYF
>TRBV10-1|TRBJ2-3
CASSESGGPRAPDTQYF
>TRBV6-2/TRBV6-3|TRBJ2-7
CASSYPKGGQYF
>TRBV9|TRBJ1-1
CASSPRAGGRTEAFF
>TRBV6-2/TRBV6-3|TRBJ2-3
CASSLGLAGVNTQYF
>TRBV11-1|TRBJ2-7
CASSLSRSPYEQYF
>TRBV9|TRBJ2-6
CASSVGLGLGANVLTF
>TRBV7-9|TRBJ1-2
CASSYDLRGDGYTF
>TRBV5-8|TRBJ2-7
CASRWRGAYEQYF
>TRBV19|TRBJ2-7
CASSITDRTHEQYF
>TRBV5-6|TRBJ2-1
CASSLLREENEQFF
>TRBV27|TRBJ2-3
CASRIQGTSPNTDTQYF
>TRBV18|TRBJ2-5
CASSPAVGPETQYF
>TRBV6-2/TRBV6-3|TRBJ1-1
CASSDGQGRTEAFF
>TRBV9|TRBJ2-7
CASSVGLAAGGEQYF
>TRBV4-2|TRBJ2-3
CASSQGTSGADTQYF
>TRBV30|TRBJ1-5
CAWSLLGGENQPQHF
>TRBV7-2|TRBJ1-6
CASSYTRDGNSPLHF
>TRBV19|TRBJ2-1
CASSKRQGAYLYEQFF
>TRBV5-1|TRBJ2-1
CASSSEPGRPEDEQFF
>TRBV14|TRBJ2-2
CASSQRTGFTGELFF
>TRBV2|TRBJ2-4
CASSWGGPGNIQYF
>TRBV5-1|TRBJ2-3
CASSGTVPSTDTQYF
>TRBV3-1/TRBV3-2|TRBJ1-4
CASSQPRGGPEKLFF
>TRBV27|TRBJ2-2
CASSWTGGYTGELFF
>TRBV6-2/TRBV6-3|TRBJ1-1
CASSPRGRGAFF
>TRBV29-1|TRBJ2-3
CSVSTGGTDTQYF
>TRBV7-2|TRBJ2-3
CASSPRGVRGTQYF
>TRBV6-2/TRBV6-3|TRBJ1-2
CASSSRNTYLGYTF
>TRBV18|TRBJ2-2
CASSPYPGRQAPTGELFF
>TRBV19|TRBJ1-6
CASSLQGVNSPLHF
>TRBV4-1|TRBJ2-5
CASSRGLGQAEETQYF
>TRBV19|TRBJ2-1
CATKGGRDSSLWSYNEQFF
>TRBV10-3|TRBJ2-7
CAISGRDRGTYEQYF
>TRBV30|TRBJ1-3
CAWSVQGALAF
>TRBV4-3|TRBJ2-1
CASSQTTDRGEQFF
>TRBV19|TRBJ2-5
CASSPGHIQYF
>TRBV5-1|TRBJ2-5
CASSSGQGEETQYF
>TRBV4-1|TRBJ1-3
CASSLGHILSGNTIYF